The source of this T cell receptor (beta chain) is a study of Ad26.COV2.S vaccination and SARS-CoV-2 variants. Study-level background: Ad26.COV2.S, an intramuscular injection, was given once or twice 56 days apart.

Treatment described: 19 received Ad26.COV2.S at low or high dose, single or two shots; roughly five received placebo; per-sample allocation not given. The samples were gathered on day 63 after the first injection of vaccine or placebo. What was given as vaccine was an Ad26 vector encoding Wuhan-strain SARS-CoV-2 spike. With regard to this clone: What it recognizes is unknown.

Study observations and caveats: Measures of TCR breadth and depth may have fallen short of total T cell responses. Substantial breadth in spike-specific CD8+ and CD4+ T cell responses was reportedly seen after vaccination.

Profiled with immunoSEQ multiplex PCR; TCRdb holds only in-frame clones, not every one. The data contain 350,000 to 400,000 clones, 70% to 90% of them singletons. The source of this sequence is a person aged 18 to 59 who received the Ad26.COV2.S COVID-19 vaccine or a placebo. The specimen comprised peripheral blood, sampled in a trial of Ad26.COV2.S vaccine versus placebo.

The CDR3 sequence: CASNKLAGASTDTQYF. The DNA for the CDR3 is TGTGCCAGCAACAAACTAGCGGGGGCTAGCACAGATACGCAGTATTTT. This chain connects TRBV7-6 to TRBJ2-3; 11 nucleotides line up with TRBD2. CDR1 SGHVS and CDR2 FNYEAQ come from the germline V gene. J gave up 0 bases and V 7 bases, and 6 bases lay outside the gene matches. CDR3 length: 16 residues.